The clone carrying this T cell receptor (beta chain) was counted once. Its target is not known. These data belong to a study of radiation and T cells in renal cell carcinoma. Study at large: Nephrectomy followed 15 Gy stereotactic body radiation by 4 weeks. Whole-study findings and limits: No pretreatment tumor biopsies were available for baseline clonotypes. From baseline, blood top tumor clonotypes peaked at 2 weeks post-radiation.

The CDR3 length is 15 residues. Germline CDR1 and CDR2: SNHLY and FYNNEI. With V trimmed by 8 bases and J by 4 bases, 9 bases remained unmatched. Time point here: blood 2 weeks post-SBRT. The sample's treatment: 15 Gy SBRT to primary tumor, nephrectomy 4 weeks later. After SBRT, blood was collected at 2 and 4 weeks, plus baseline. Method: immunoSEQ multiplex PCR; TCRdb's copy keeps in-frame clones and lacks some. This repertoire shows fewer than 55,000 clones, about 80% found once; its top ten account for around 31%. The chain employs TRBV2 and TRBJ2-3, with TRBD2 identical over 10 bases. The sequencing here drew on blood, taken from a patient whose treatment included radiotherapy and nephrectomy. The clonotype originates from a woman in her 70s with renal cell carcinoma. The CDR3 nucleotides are TGTGCCAGCTGCCCAGCGGGGGGGCCGGCAGATACGCAGTATTTT. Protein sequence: CASCPAGGPADTQYF.